The next 21 T cell receptor beta chains were all read from a single sample in a study of Graves' ophthalmopathy and Graves' hyperthyroidism (dated by TCRdb to 2016 to 2019). The sequencer listed for this sample is Illumina HiSeq 2000. For repertoire sequencing, TCR beta CDR3 regions were amplified from RNA transcripts. The first round of RT-PCR was done with HTBI primers and the Qiagen OneStep RT-PCR kit, and was followed by a second round of multiplex PCR, then size selection and purification. Using fastp trimming at Q25 and MiXCR clonotype assembly, TCRdb reanalyzed the public sequencing data and kept in-frame beta chains. Records with the same CDR3 protein are collapsed into one entry carrying the most frequent genes and DNA. This sample gives roughly 1.1 million distinct CDR3 sequences in total; roughly 35% of them show up just once. The ten most abundant clones make up 8.5% to 14% of the sample.

Sequencing was performed on peripheral blood or thyroid tissue (not recorded which). These receptors all come from an adult man with Graves' hyperthyroidism.

This clonotype was seen only a few times. V and J are TRBV4-3 and TRBJ2-7; TRBD2 is a possible D gene (5 bases). Trimming pared 0 bases from V and 3 bases from J, leaving 12 bases between. The CDR3 has 15 amino acids. Germline CDR1 LGHNA, CDR2 YSLEER. CDR3 region: CASSQERGNGYEQYF. CDR3 DNA: TGCGCCAGCAGCCAAGAGAGAGGGAACGGCTACGAGCAGTACTTC.

This clonotype has a count of ten or more. The rearrangement uses TRBV9 and TRBJ2-7; D is perhaps TRBD2 (6 bases). V was clipped by 4 bases and J by 2 bases, with 19 bases between them. This CDR3 is built from 16 residues. In germline, CDR1 is SGDLS, CDR2 YYNGEE. CDR3 loop: CASSPTGETRAYEQYF. The CDR3 DNA follows: TGTGCCAGCAGCCCCACGGGGGAGACTCGAGCCTACGAGCAGTACTTC.

About this clonotype itself: With a much larger clone just one base away, this may be a read error. The chain recombines TRBV20-1 with TRBJ2-7, with D tentatively TRBD1 (5 bases). The CDR3 sequence is 12 residues long. With 6 bases removed from V and 2 bases from J, the gap between germline ends came to 11 bases. Germline assignment: CDR1 DFQATT and CDR2 SNEGSKA (reference sequence). The CDR3 reads CSAGPVAYEQYF. CDR3 bases: TGCAGTGCGGGGCCAGTAGCCTACGAGCAGTACTTC.

As concerns this clonotype: The conserved closing phenylalanine or tryptophan is absent in this CDR3, likely reflecting a read error. The chain links TRBV7-8 to TRBJ2-5; D remains unclear. The germline V gene has CDR1 SGHVS and CDR2 FQNEAQ. The CDR3 totals 13 residues. V was pared by 4 bases and J by 3 bases, with 9 bases between. The CDR3 region has the DNA TGTGCCAGCAGCTACCCTCGCGAAGAGACCCAGTACCTC. Amino acid sequence: CASSYPREETQYL.

To note about this clonotype: It may be a read error: a sequence one base away is much more abundant. The gene calls are TRBV29-1 and TRBJ1-5, with a weak D call TRBD1 (5 bases). Per germline, CDR1 SQVTM and CDR2 ANQGSEA. The CDR3 has 14 amino acids. The CDR3 bases are TGCGGCGTTCCCGGGACGGATAGCAATCAGCCCCAGCATTTT. Translation: CGVPGTDSNQPQHF.

Many counts were recorded for this clonotype. This chain connects TRBV20-1 to TRBJ1-6, with D hard to call. Germline-derived CDR1 and CDR2 are DFQATT and SNEGSKA (reference sequence). The CDR3 length is 12 residues. The V end lost 1 base, the J end lost 6 bases, and 4 bases lay between the germline ends. The CDR3 coding sequence is TGCAGTGCTAGAGGGGTTAATTCACCCCTCCACTTT. It specifies CSARGVNSPLHF.

In this sample, this clonotype turned up many times. The DNA of the CDR3 is TGCAGCGTCGCTAGCCGGGGGGGAGGGGAGCAGTACTTC. Amino acid sequence: CSVASRGGGEQYF. The V call is TRBV29-1, the J call TRBJ2-7; TRBD2 aligns across 8 bases. With V trimmed by 6 bases and J by 7 bases, 11 bases remained unmatched. Germline V gene lookup returns CDR1 SQVTM and CDR2 ANQGSEA. The CDR3 is made up of 13 amino acids.

On this clonotype: Because the CDR3 is missing its conserved closing phenylalanine or tryptophan, this is likely a read error. The DNA is omitted, as the CDR3 cannot be located on it reliably, and the CDR3 follows TCRdb's listing. This sequence joins TRBV5-1 and TRBJ1-3. The CDR3 is 11 amino acids in total, end residues counted. The germline V gene encodes CDR1 SGHRS and CDR2 YFSETQ. CDR3 amino acids: CASSFSGRANT.

The chain carries TRBV29-1 and TRBJ2-6; unclear D gene. Germline CDR1 and CDR2: SQVTM and ANQGSEA. The CDR3 sequence is 16 residues long. Trimming stripped 1 base from V and 0 bases from J, with 10 bases between. CDR3 coding DNA: TGCAGCGTTGAAGCTGGGGTCAGCTCTGGGGCCAACGTCCTGACTTTC. This translates into CSVEAGVSSGANVLTF.

The J gene is TRBJ2-3, the V gene TRBV20-1; TRBD2 matches at 7 bases. The germline CDR1 and CDR2 sequences are DFQATT and SNEGSKA (reference sequence). V shed 3 bases and J 3 bases; nucleotides not matched to a gene: 3. The CDR3 runs to 13 residues. The CDR3 loop reads CSARGGATDTQYF. CDR3 in DNA: TGCAGTGCTAGGGGAGGGGCTACAGATACGCAGTATTTT.

The J gene is TRBJ1-5, the V gene TRBV20-1, with TRBD1 as a possible D gene (6 bases). This CDR3 has 14 amino acids. With 6 bases removed from V and 5 bases from J, the gap between germline ends came to 17 bases. Germline values: CDR1 DFQATT, CDR2 SNEGSKA (reference sequence). The CDR3 reads CSARGRGPYQPQHF. CDR3 in DNA: TGCAGTGCCAGGGGCAGGGGCCCCTATCAGCCCCAGCATTTT.

This clonotype has just a few counts. In DNA, the CDR3 is TGCGCCAGCAGTGAGTCAAACGGCGGTCCTAAAGGCTACACCTTC. Amino acids: CASSESNGGPKGYTF. This rearrangement joins TRBV10-2 to TRBJ1-2, with D unresolved. V dropped 0 bases and J dropped 8 bases, with 16 bases sitting between them. Germline V gives CDR1 WSHSY, CDR2 SAAADI. The CDR3 length is 15 residues.

This clonotype was recorded many times. The chain carries TRBV19 and TRBJ1-1, with 8 bases aligning to TRBD1. This CDR3 comprises 13 residues. Unmatched junction bases numbered 2, after V lost 6 bases and J lost 2 bases. CDR1 is LNHDA, CDR2 SQIVND, per germline (reference sequence). The CDR3 nucleotides are TGTGCCAGTAGGGACAGGGTTAACACTGAAGCTTTCTTT. Its translation: CASRDRVNTEAFF.

Of note for this clonotype: The CDR3 does not end in the conserved phenylalanine or tryptophan, so this is likely a read error. It is unclear where the CDR3 begins or ends on the DNA, so no DNA is shown, and the CDR3 is as TCRdb lists it. This chain connects TRBV7-2 to TRBJ1-2. The CDR3 is 8 residues long, counting both termini. From germline, CDR1 is SGHTA and CDR2 FQGNSA. CDR3 region: CASSKDTY.

About this clonotype: The DNA is omitted, as the CDR3 cannot be located on it reliably, and the CDR3 follows TCRdb's listing. This chain links TRBV25-1 with TRBJ2-7; no DNA check was done on the table's D call, TRBD2. The germline gives CDR1 MGHDK, CDR2 SYGVNS. The CDR3 is 20 amino acids long, termini counted. Here the CDR3 reads CASIYLCSVEGLADSYEQYF.

In its sample, this clonotype was seen once. This CDR3 reads CASLQGFDNTEAFF. The CDR3, as DNA: TGTGCCAGTCTCCAGGGGTTTGACAACACTGAAGCTTTCTTT. This sequence joins TRBV2 and TRBJ1-1, with TRBD1 as a possible D gene (6 bases). Germline V gene data show CDR1 as SNHLY and CDR2 as FYNNEI. This CDR3 comprises 14 residues. Trimming left V 9 bases short and J 2 bases short, with 16 bases between.

V gene TRBV4-3 combines with J gene TRBJ2-7; the D gene is possibly TRBD1 (5 bases). This CDR3 spans 14 amino acids. Germline V gene lookup returns CDR1 LGHNA and CDR2 YSLEER. V lost 0 bases to trimming and J lost 5 bases, with 11 bases between them. CDR3 amino acids: CASSQDRTRDEQYF. The CDR3 bases are TGCGCCAGCAGCCAAGATCGCACCAGGGACGAGCAGTACTTC.

A remark on this clonotype: A much larger clone is a single base away; this may be a read error. This sequence joins TRBV12-3 or TRBV12-4 and TRBJ2-7, with D possibly called TRBD1 or TRBD2 (5 bases each). The CDR3 has 14 residues. The DNA for the CDR3 is TGTGCCAGCAGTCCGGGACGGGGCCCCTACGAGCAGTGCTTC. Amino acid sequence: CASSPGRGPYEQCF.

This clonotype was picked up a small number of times. In DNA, the CDR3 is TGTGCCAGCGACCCCCAGGGTGTTGGCTATGGCTACACCTTC. Amino acids: CASDPQGVGYGYTF. The chain uses TRBV28 and TRBJ1-2, with a possible D match to TRBD1 (5 bases). Germline CDR1 is MDHEN and CDR2 is SYDVKM. V was pared by 8 bases and J by 4 bases, with 17 bases between. The CDR3 consists of 14 residues.

This chain links TRBV19 with TRBJ2-7, with 8 bases fitting TRBD1. Germline V gene data show CDR1 as LNHDA and CDR2 as SQIVND (reference sequence). CDR3 length: 16 residues. With V trimmed by 6 bases and J by 2 bases, 12 bases remained unmatched. In nucleotides, the CDR3 is TGTGCCAGTAGAAATCAAGCAGGGGGCGCGACCTACGAGCAGTACTTC. The encoded protein is CASRNQAGGATYEQYF.

This clonotype was recorded a few times. The chain recombines TRBV6-5 with TRBJ1-1; perhaps TRBD1 as D (5 bases). CDR3 size: 16 residues. Trimming stripped 0 bases from V and 3 bases from J, with 14 bases between. Germline V gene data show CDR1 as MNHEY and CDR2 as SVGAGI. The DNA of the CDR3 is TGTGCCAGCAGTTACTCCAGCGGGGTGGGGGACACTGAAGCTTTCTTT. It yields the protein CASSYSSGVGDTEAFF.